This TCR beta chain was found in a study of cytomegalovirus exposure and HLA in healthy donors. Note on this clone: What it recognizes is unknown.

Findings and limits, study-wide: Several of the most significant clusters appeared linked to common viral pathogens, based on a later analysis. Donor immune exposure was known only as CMV serostatus.

The CDR3 is 14 residues long. Trimming shortened V by 2 bases and J by 1 base, and 9 bases separated the two germline ends. The germline gives CDR1 SNHLY, CDR2 FYNNEI. Both 60 Vbeta primers and 13 Jbeta primers went into the PCR. TCRdb's copy holds only in-frame clones and misses some; the assay was immunoSEQ multiplex PCR. The sample consists of about 110,000 clones, more than 75% of them appearing once. This clonotype originated in a man aged 40-49 years in good health and CMV-seronegative. Specimen: PBMCs. The chain employs TRBV2 and TRBJ2-7, with a possible D match to TRBD1 (6 bases). The CDR3 is CASSEQGPSYEQYF. CDR3 DNA sequence: TGTGCCAGCAGTGAACAGGGGCCTTCCTACGAGCAGTACTTC. Full variable domain (rest looked up from reference TRBV2 and TRBJ2-7): EPEVTQTPSHQVTQMGQEVILRCVPISNHLYFYWYRQILGQKVEFLVSFYNNEISEKSEIFDDQFSVERPDGSNFTLKIRSTKLEDSAMYFCASSEQGPSYEQYFGPGTRLTVT.